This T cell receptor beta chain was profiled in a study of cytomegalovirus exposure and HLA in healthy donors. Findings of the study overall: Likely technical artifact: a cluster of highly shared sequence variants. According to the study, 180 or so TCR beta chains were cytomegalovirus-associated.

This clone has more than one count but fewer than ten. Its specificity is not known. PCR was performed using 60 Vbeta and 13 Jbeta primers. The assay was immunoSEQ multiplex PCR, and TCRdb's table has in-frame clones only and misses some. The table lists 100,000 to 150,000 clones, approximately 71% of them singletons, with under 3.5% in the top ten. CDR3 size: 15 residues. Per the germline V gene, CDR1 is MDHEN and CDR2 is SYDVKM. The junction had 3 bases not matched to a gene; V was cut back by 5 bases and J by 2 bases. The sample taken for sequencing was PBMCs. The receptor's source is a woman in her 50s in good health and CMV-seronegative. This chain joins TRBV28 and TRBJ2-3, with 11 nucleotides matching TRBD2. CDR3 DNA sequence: TGTGCCAGCAGTCTTAGCGGGAGGGCCACAGATACGCAGTATTTT. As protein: CASSLSGRATDTQYF.